This entry features one T cell receptor (beta chain) sequence. This receptor's antigen is unknown. No much larger clone exists at a distance of one base, and base qualities are not known. V has 1 base trimmed and J has 4 bases trimmed; junction bases matching no gene number 5. CDR1 and CDR2, per the germline V gene (reference sequence), are LGHDT and YNNKEL. Measured from the cysteine to the phenylalanine, the CDR3 is 15 residues long. Solely the CDR3 DNA is kept, with 45 bases framed from the first base. This sample was taken from a study of T cell responses to AZD1222 COVID-19 vaccine listed by TCRdb under 2021. Notes on the research overall: AZD1222 recipients given second doses at about 4 weeks or at about 12 weeks were pooled, since spike-specific TCR depth and breadth were not found to differ between the two schedules. A total of over 230 trial participants underwent TCR sequencing, of whom approximately 200 had received two doses of AZD1222 and roughly 26 had received two doses of the MenACWY control vaccine. Trial participants were enrolled into age subgroups of 18-55, 56-69 and 70-plus years, which contained about 150, 28 and 57 TCR-sequenced participants, respectively. Overall results and qualifications from the work: Participants were mostly white British and included more females than males, and it was suggested by the authors that clonal diversity may have been underestimated. Reportedly, close to half of the unique spike-specific TCRs recognized epitopes lying outside the regions that are mutated in the B.1.351 and B.1.1.7 variants. Only a handful of AZD1222 recipients were SARS-CoV-2 seropositive at baseline, limiting conclusions about previously exposed vaccinees. A significant rise in spike-specific TCR breadth and depth was observed after two AZD1222 doses relative to day 0 and relative to MenACWY recipients. In the small 56-69-year group, the increase in depth fell short of significance, most likely because of low power. CD4 TCRs associated with the vaccine covered the entire spike protein, and the dominant responses were in regions 160-218 and 743-854. Because no samples from the day 14 peak response were available, repertoires could be characterized only after the peak T cell response.

The CDR3 regions of human TCRbeta chains were analyzed by immunosequencing. The authors processed their data as follows. TCRs in the repertoires were compared against a reference library of SARS-CoV-2-specific TCRs that had been generated with the MIRA antigen-specificity platform. Breadth was defined as the fraction of unique TCRs that were SARS-CoV-2-associated, and depth was defined as the fraction of total T cells that were SARS-CoV-2-associated. Each spike-specific TCR was assigned to its reactive spike region and to a CD4 or CD8 class using the MIRA data. Log10-transformed breadth and depth values were compared by one-way ANOVA with Sidak's multiple comparisons tests. Not all clones reach the TCRdb copy of this immuneACCESS table, which keeps in-frame sequences only. Checked studies attribute under half of the gap to unresolved V genes and leave the rest unexplained. The V and J calls and clone size are taken from that table; D and trimming were inferred from the DNA. The sample profile shows roughly 150,000 clones; about 92% of them were found once. The ten largest clones capture roughly 2.3% of the sample.

What the time point label conveys for this sample: baseline before first vaccination. Samples from vaccinated people were obtained from the UK trials COV001 and COV002, which included a single-blind randomized controlled phase 2/3 trial of AZD1222 (ChAdOx1 nCoV-19) in healthy adults. Trial participant PBMC samples were collected at day 0 and day 28 after the second dose for TCRbeta chain sequencing. The origin of this receptor is an adult in good health. The receptor chain draws on TRBV3-1 (or the pseudogene TRBV3-2) and TRBJ2-5; 8 central bases correspond to TRBD1. The specimen was peripheral blood, collected on day 0 of AZD1222 vaccination. The sequenced DNA: TGTGCCAGCAGCCAAGGGACAGGGAGTGGAGAGACCCAGTACTTC. This sequence encodes CASSQGTGSGETQYF.